The 28 T cell receptor beta chains listed next were all sequenced from one sample in a study of blood T cells in healthy people across ages. It was with a sample-barcoded 5' primer and a J-beta primer mix that a second PCR of roughly 6 to 12 cycles was run. Via MiXCR, TCRdb re-called the 5' RACE reads, giving one row per CDR3 protein. The repertoire holds around 1,000,000 distinct CDR3 sequences, with 35% to 40% as singletons. Sequencing used blood. The receptor source for this set is a man between 18 and 35 years old in good health.

This clonotype came up a few times. The chain uses TRBV28 and TRBJ1-5; possible D gene TRBD1, 6 bases. The CDR3 has 13 amino acids. Trimming cost V 5 bases and J 6 bases, with 11 bases left between them. Per germline, CDR1 MDHEN and CDR2 SYDVKM. CDR3: CASSPDRLQPQHF. DNA for the CDR3: TGTGCCAGCAGTCCAGACAGGCTTCAGCCCCAGCATTTT.

The rearrangement links TRBV4-1 to TRBJ1-1, with 7 bases that match TRBD1. The germline gives CDR1 MGHRA, CDR2 YSYEKL. The V segment lost 1 base and the J segment 7 bases; nucleotides outside the gene matches: 6. CDR3 length: 14 residues. Here the CDR3 reads CASSQGEGADEAFF. CDR3 in DNA: TGCGCCAGCAGCCAAGGAGAGGGGGCTGATGAAGCTTTCTTT.

The chain joins TRBV4-1 to TRBJ1-4; possible D gene TRBD1, 6 bases. Germline V gene lookup returns CDR1 MGHRA and CDR2 YSYEKL. The CDR3 runs to 18 residues. Trimming pared 1 base from V and 3 bases from J, leaving 18 bases between. The CDR3 reads CASSQVPRGLRSNEKLFF. The CDR3 nucleotides are TGCGCCAGCAGCCAAGTCCCTCGGGGGCTGCGATCTAATGAAAAACTGTTTTTT.

There are a few counts of this clonotype. V usage is TRBV6-2 or TRBV6-3 and J usage is TRBJ2-1; D might be TRBD2 (5 bases). The V end lost 4 bases, the J end lost 0 bases, and 10 bases lay between the germline ends. The CDR3 runs 15 residues. Germline values: CDR1 MNHEY, CDR2 SVGEGT. The CDR3 nucleotides are TGTGCCAGCAGTTCGGCGGGTAACTCCTACAATGAGCAGTTCTTC. It specifies CASSSAGNSYNEQFF.

This clonotype has just a few counts. The chain has TRBV3-1 and TRBJ2-3, with TRBD2 matching 14 bases. The trim removed 4 bases at V and 0 bases at J, leaving 6 bases unmatched. The CDR3 has 18 amino acids. Germline CDR1 and CDR2: LGHDT and YNNKEL (reference sequence). As DNA, the CDR3 is TGTGCCAGCAGCCCGACTAGCGGGGGGGCCTCGAGCACAGATACGCAGTATTTT. This translates into CASSPTSGGASSTDTQYF.

A few counts support this clonotype. The chain joins TRBV4-3 to TRBJ1-5; unclear D gene. V lost 0 bases to trimming and J lost 6 bases, with 6 bases between them. This CDR3 region has 13 residues. Germline-derived CDR1 and CDR2 are LGHNA and YSLEER. The DNA of the CDR3 is TGCGCCAGCAGCCAAGAGAACGGTCAGCCCCAGCATTTT. Its translation: CASSQENGQPQHF.

This clonotype was detected once. This chain uses TRBV27 with TRBJ2-7; a possible D gene is TRBD1 (6 bases). Per germline, CDR1 MNHEY and CDR2 SMNVEV (reference sequence). The V end lost 6 bases, the J end lost 7 bases, and 16 bases lay between the germline ends. There are 13 residues in the CDR3. In DNA, the CDR3 is TGTGCCAGCAGCGGACAGCGTTACAATGAGCAGTACTTC. Encoded protein: CASSGQRYNEQYF.

This chain links TRBV5-4 with TRBJ2-3, with TRBD1 identical over 10 bases. From germline, CDR1 is SGHNT and CDR2 YYREEE (reference sequence). This CDR3 region has 17 residues. Losses at the gene ends were 1 base for V and 4 bases for J; bases not matched to a gene: 9. The CDR3 DNA follows: TGTGCCAGCAGCTTGCCTGGGACAGGGGCGCGGGCAGATACGCAGTATTTT. Its protein product is CASSLPGTGARADTQYF.

The table lists this clonotype with a few counts. The V call is TRBV12-3 or TRBV12-4, the J call TRBJ1-5; D uncertain. The CDR3 has 15 amino acids. V lost 3 bases and J 5 bases, leaving 14 bases between the germline ends. In nucleotides, the CDR3 is TGTGCCAGCAGTTTCGACGGCGAATCTTATCAGCCCCAGCATTTT. Protein sequence: CASSFDGESYQPQHF.

The DNA for the CDR3 is TGTGCCAGCAGTTCTGACAGGGCGGGTGAGCAGTTCTTC. Amino acid sequence: CASSSDRAGEQFF. The rearrangement links TRBV6-5 to TRBJ2-1; 7 nucleotides align to TRBD1. The germline V gene has CDR1 MNHEY and CDR2 SVGAGI. This CDR3 has 13 residues. The V gene end was trimmed by 4 bases and the J gene end by 9 bases; junction bases not matched to a gene: 6.

This clonotype was picked up a small number of times. V is TRBV27 and J is TRBJ2-1; no reliable D call. Deletions cut 1 base from V and 6 bases from J, with 13 bases between. Germline V gene sequence: CDR1 MNHEY, CDR2 SMNVEV (reference sequence). The CDR3 runs to 15 residues. CDR3 sequence reads: CASSLFSSSRNEQFF. DNA of the CDR3: TGTGCCAGCAGTTTATTCAGCTCCAGCCGCAATGAGCAGTTCTTC.

The chain couples TRBV20-1 to TRBJ2-3; 12 bases match TRBD2. The CDR3 runs 13 residues. The trim removed 3 bases at V and 8 bases at J, leaving 3 bases unmatched. CDR1 and CDR2 from the germline V gene are DFQATT and SNEGSKA (reference sequence). The CDR3 nucleotides read TGCAGTGCTAGTCTAGCGGGGGGGGGTACGCAGTATTTT. Protein product: CSASLAGGGTQYF.

The chain joins TRBV9 to TRBJ2-3; D is perhaps TRBD2 (5 bases). V shed 3 bases and J shed 10 bases, with 12 bases lying between them. The CDR3 loop spans 12 amino acids. Per the germline V gene, CDR1 is SGDLS and CDR2 is YYNGEE. The CDR3 DNA sequence: TGTGCCAGCAGCGGTTCTAGCAACGCGCAGTATTTT. Amino acids: CASSGSSNAQYF.

In regard to this clonotype: A read error may produce the germline difference seen at one junction end. V and J are TRBV12-3 or TRBV12-4 and TRBJ2-3; 10 bases match TRBD1. CDR3 size: 15 residues. This CDR3 reads CTSRQGARGTDTQYF. The CDR3 region has the DNA TGTACCAGCCGACAGGGGGCGAGGGGCACAGATACGCAGTATTTT.

There are a few counts of this clonotype. The chain combines TRBV6-6 with TRBJ1-1; D is unresolved. The CDR3 covers 13 residues. Trimming removed 5 bases from V and 0 bases from J, with 7 bases in between. Germline CDR1 MNHNY, CDR2 SVGAGI (reference sequence). CDR3: CASSASLNTEAFF. CDR3 bases: TGTGCCAGCAGTGCATCTTTGAACACTGAAGCTTTCTTT.

The chain couples TRBV20-1 to TRBJ2-4; D is undetermined. Germline V gene lookup returns CDR1 DFQATT and CDR2 SNEGSKA (reference sequence). The V and J ends lost 6 bases and 2 bases respectively, with 11 bases between them. The CDR3 is 13 residues long. CDR3 in amino acids: CSAAPEPKNIQYF. DNA of the CDR3: TGCAGTGCCGCTCCGGAGCCCAAAAACATTCAGTACTTC.

The chain couples TRBV29-1 to TRBJ2-1, with 10 bases aligning to TRBD2. The J call could be wrong; TRBJ2-7 is a better fit for the DNA end. CDR3 length: 16 residues. CDR1 is SQVTM, CDR2 ANQGSEA, per germline. CDR3 nucleotides: TGCAGCGTCACCCTGCCGTCACTAGCGGGGTACAATGAGCAGTACTTC. As protein: CSVTLPSLAGYNEQYF.

This clonotype showed up many times. This rearrangement joins TRBV4-2 to TRBJ2-1; TRBD1 agrees at 10 bases. The CDR3 sequence is 18 residues long. Germline V CDR1 and CDR2: LGHNA, YNFKEQ. Trimming took 0 bases from V and 8 from J; bases not matched to a gene: 13. This CDR3 reads CASSQDIWGQGSLDEQFF. The CDR3 nucleotides read TGTGCCAGCAGCCAAGATATATGGGGACAGGGGTCTTTGGATGAGCAGTTCTTC.

This clonotype was seen a few times. The V gene is TRBV6-6, the J gene TRBJ1-2; tentatively, D is TRBD1 (6 bases). The V and J ends lost 5 bases and 4 bases respectively, with 14 bases between them. The CDR3 contains 14 residues. CDR1 is MNHNY and CDR2 is SVGAGI in the germline V gene (reference sequence). The CDR3 loop is CASSNRAVGYGYTF. The CDR3 coding sequence is TGTGCCAGCAGTAACAGGGCTGTCGGCTATGGCTACACCTTC.

In regard to this clonotype: Just one base apart from a much larger clone, this may be a read error. J is TRBJ2-1 and V is TRBV20-1, with D perhaps assigned TRBD1 or TRBD2 (7 bases each). The CDR3 consists of 14 residues. Germline V CDR1 and CDR2: DFQATT, SNEGSKA (reference sequence). CDR3: CSASQGRGYNERFF. Written as DNA, the CDR3 is TGCAGTGCTTCACAGGGGAGGGGATACAATGAGCGGTTCTTC.

This chain connects TRBV5-1 to TRBJ2-5; 8 nucleotides match TRBD1. The CDR3 sequence is 14 residues long. The V segment lost 3 bases and the J segment 6 bases; nucleotides outside the gene matches: 7. Per the germline V gene, CDR1 is SGHRS and CDR2 is YFSETQ. CDR3 in amino acids: CASSSGQGEQTQYF. The CDR3 nucleotides are TGCGCCAGCAGCTCTGGACAGGGCGAACAGACCCAGTACTTC.

This clonotype occurred a few times. The gene calls are TRBV6-2 or TRBV6-3 and TRBJ1-1; D gene uncertain. Germline V gene sequence: CDR1 MNHEY, CDR2 SVGEGT. V was shortened by 6 bases and J by 5 bases, with 16 bases between the two germline ends. This CDR3 comprises 14 residues. CDR3 sequence reads: CASSTRVGWTEAFF. In nucleotides, the CDR3 is TGTGCCAGCAGCACGAGGGTAGGATGGACTGAAGCTTTCTTT.

This clonotype was seen only a few times. The chain joins TRBV12-3 or TRBV12-4 to TRBJ2-5; D is unresolved. V lost 3 bases to trimming and J lost 2 bases, with 19 bases between them. This CDR3 has 17 amino acids. The CDR3 spells CASSFSRAPFVQETQYF. For the CDR3, the DNA is TGTGCCAGCAGTTTCTCTAGAGCGCCCTTCGTACAAGAGACCCAGTACTTC.

The chain links TRBV4-2 to TRBJ1-1, with D perhaps TRBD1 (6 bases). Germline V lookup: CDR1 LGHNA, CDR2 YNFKEQ. CDR3 length: 14 amino acids. The germline V and J ends were trimmed by 3 bases and 5 bases, with 13 bases remaining between them. The CDR3 loop reads CASSQSGGLTEAFF. The CDR3 DNA sequence: TGTGCCAGCAGCCAGTCCGGGGGCCTAACTGAAGCTTTCTTT.

V is TRBV27 and J is TRBJ1-2; TRBD1 is a possible D gene (5 bases). CDR1 and CDR2 from the germline V gene are MNHEY and SMNVEV (reference sequence). The CDR3 is 15 residues long. V dropped 5 bases and J dropped 2 bases, with 15 bases sitting between them. DNA for the CDR3: TGTGCCAGCAGTCCGGGACCGACTGGAAACTATGGCTACACCTTC. Translation gives CASSPGPTGNYGYTF.

This chain connects TRBV28 to TRBJ2-1, with 8 bases fitting TRBD2. The CDR3 runs 14 residues. J was trimmed by 4 bases and V by 6 bases; bases with no gene match: 5. The germline V gene encodes CDR1 MDHEN and CDR2 SYDVKM. CDR3 sequence reads: CASRAGGFYNEQFF. The CDR3 DNA follows: TGTGCCAGCAGGGCGGGGGGATTTTACAATGAGCAGTTCTTC. Full variable domain (outside the CDR3, taken from reference TRBV28 and TRBJ2-1): DVKVTQSSRYLVKRTGEKVFLECVQDMDHENMFWYRQDPGLGLRLIYFSYDVKMKEKGDIPEGYSVSREKKERFSLILESASTNQTSMYLCASRAGGFYNEQFFGPGTRLTVL.

This clonotype has a handful of counts. This chain connects TRBV7-2 to TRBJ2-7; 7 bases are shared with TRBD1. Germline V gives CDR1 SGHTA, CDR2 FQGNSA. Trimming took 4 bases from V and 3 from J; bases not matched to a gene: 12. This CDR3 contains 16 residues. The CDR3 sequence is CASSSTSRDRDYEQYF. CDR3 DNA sequence: TGTGCCAGCAGCTCCACAAGTCGGGACAGAGACTACGAGCAGTACTTC.

On this clonotype: One junction end does not reproduce the germline sequence, and a read error may be involved. The V and J genes are TRBV28 and TRBJ1-4; possibly TRBD1 for D (6 bases). Germline V gene data show CDR1 as MDHEN and CDR2 as SYDVKM. The CDR3 has 14 residues. The CDR3 region is CASNLQGPNEKLFF. CDR3 nucleotides: TGTGCCAGCAATTTACAGGGACCTAATGAAAAACTGTTTTTT.